The rows below give T cell receptor beta chains drawn from one sample of a study of cytomegalovirus exposure and HLA in healthy donors. The method was immunoSEQ multiplex PCR; TCRdb's version includes in-frame clones alone and lacks a portion of them. The data show approximately 110,000 clones, around 82% seen once. The sample was PBMCs. The receptors shown here come from a man aged 35 to 55 in good health and CMV-seronegative. Each CDR3 is given with its conserved first and last residue. The order of the fields is clone size, J gene, V gene, D gene, CDR3 protein, CDR3 DNA. A D gene is named only where the DNA matches it firmly. The size of a clone is reported for some rows only, either as once, few or many, or as a class for expanded clones.

medium-sized,TRBJ1-6,TRBV6-5,TRBD1,CASRPGQGISPLHF,TGTGCCAGCAGGCCGGGACAGGGGATCTCACCCCTCCACTTT
.,TRBJ2-7,TRBV5-4,TRBD2,CASSPGGSDSYEQYF,TGTGCCAGCAGCCCCGGGGGGTCTGACTCCTACGAGCAGTACTTC
.,TRBJ2-7,TRBV30,.,CAWSAGHQIYEQYF,TGTGCCTGGAGTGCGGGACATCAGATCTACGAGCAGTACTTC
once,TRBJ1-1,TRBV9,TRBD1,CASSSRTGFEAFF,TGTGCCAGCAGCTCGAGGACAGGGTTTGAAGCTTTCTTT
.,TRBJ2-2,TRBV11-2,TRBD2,CASSVLRESGELFF,TGTGCCAGCAGTGTACTGCGGGAGTCCGGGGAGCTGTTTTTT
.,TRBJ1-2,TRBV7-2,.,CASSLEGTRGYTF,TGTGCCAGCAGCTTAGAAGGGACAAGGGGCTACACCTTC
.,TRBJ1-2,TRBV7-2,.,CASSWSNYGYTF,TGTGCCAGCAGCTGGAGTAACTATGGCTACACCTTC
.,TRBJ2-2,TRBV5-8,.,CASSLFRVDTGELFF,TGTGCCAGCAGCTTGTTCCGGGTGGACACCGGGGAGCTGTTTTTT
.,TRBJ2-3,TRBV21-1,.,CASSKVPGKTDTQYF,TGTGCCAGCAGCAAAGTTCCGGGGAAGACAGATACGCAGTATTTT
.,TRBJ1-6,TRBV28,.,CASSVDRYSPLHF,TGTGCCAGCAGTGTAGACAGATACTCACCCCTCCACTTT
.,TRBJ1-2,TRBV7-9,TRBD1,CASSLGGQPFYGYTF,TGTGCCAGCAGCTTAGGGGGACAGCCCTTCTATGGCTACACCTTC
once,TRBJ1-2,TRBV4-3,.,CASSRSESTGGYTF,TGCGCCAGCAGCAGATCTGAGAGTACAGGGGGCTACACCTTC
.,TRBJ2-3,TRBV30,.,CAWKGRGGVSTQYF,TGTGCCTGGAAGGGGAGGGGGGGGGTGAGTACGCAGTATTTT
.,TRBJ1-1,TRBV5-1,TRBD1,CASSQRTGRNTEAFF,TGCGCCAGCAGCCAGAGGACAGGGAGGAACACTGAAGCTTTCTTT
.,TRBJ2-1,TRBV4-2,TRBD2,CASSQIAGRSYNEQFF,TGTGCCAGCAGCCAAATAGCGGGGCGCTCCTACAATGAGCAGTTCTTC
.,TRBJ1-1,TRBV27,TRBD1,CASSLTGGKTEAFF,TGTGCCAGCAGTCTGACAGGGGGCAAGACTGAAGCTTTCTTT
.,TRBJ1-2,TRBV7-6,TRBD1,CASSPALDRGDYGYTF,TGTGCCAGCAGCCCGGCCCTCGACAGGGGCGACTATGGCTACACCTTC
.,TRBJ1-2,TRBV7-2,TRBD1,CASSYQGAANYGYTF,TGTGCCAGCAGCTACCAGGGGGCGGCTAACTATGGCTACACCTTC
.,TRBJ2-3,TRBV5-6,.,CASSAGQKVFTDTQYF,TGTGCCAGCAGTGCAGGACAGAAAGTATTCACAGATACGCAGTATTTT
.,TRBJ2-7,TRBV19,TRBD1,CASSSRTGANYEQYF,TGTGCCAGTAGTTCCCGGACAGGGGCAAACTACGAGCAGTACTTC
.,TRBJ1-5,TRBV2,.,CASANSNNQPQHF,TGTGCCAGCGCCAACAGCAACAATCAGCCCCAGCATTTT
.,TRBJ1-1,TRBV28,.,CASNTRQVPEAFF,TGTGCCAGCAATACCAGACAGGTTCCTGAAGCTTTCTTT
.,TRBJ1-1,TRBV6-5,TRBD1,CASSYPTGGTEAFF,TGTGCCAGCAGTTACCCTACAGGGGGCACTGAAGCTTTCTTT
few,TRBJ1-2,TRBV7-8,TRBD1,CASSDRRGHYGYTF,TGTGCCAGCAGCGACAGAAGGGGGCACTATGGCTACACCTTC
once,TRBJ1-5,TRBV28,.,CASSSGNGGQYQPQHF,TGTGCCAGCAGTTCCGGGAACGGAGGACAGTATCAGCCCCAGCATTTT
.,TRBJ1-2,TRBV4-1,TRBD1,CASSQSDRNYGYTF,TGCGCCAGCAGCCAATCGGACAGGAACTATGGCTACACCTTC
.,TRBJ1-1,TRBV7-3,.,CASSSSGAGTEAFF,TGTGCCAGCAGCTCCTCAGGGGCGGGTACTGAAGCTTTCTTT
.,TRBJ2-7,TRBV7-2,.,CASSLGRQAGEQYF,TGTGCCAGCAGCTTAGGGAGGCAGGCTGGAGAGCAGTACTTC
.,TRBJ2-3,TRBV19,.,CASSIGGRITDTQYF,TGTGCCAGTAGTATAGGGGGCAGAATCACAGATACGCAGTATTTT
.,TRBJ1-2,TRBV6-1,TRBD1,CASSVEGQGLPIRGYTF,TGTGCCAGCAGTGTCGAGGGACAGGGCCTTCCGATTCGGGGCTACACCTTC
.,TRBJ2-3,TRBV19,.,CASSIGNRATDTQYF,TGTGCCAGTAGTATAGGCAACAGGGCCACAGATACGCAGTATTTT
few,TRBJ1-5,TRBV5-1,.,CASSPGSGLNQPQHF,TGCGCCAGCAGCCCCGGCTCAGGGTTGAATCAGCCCCAGCATTTT
.,TRBJ1-5,TRBV7-8,.,CASSLDGKRDQPQHF,TGTGCCAGCAGCTTAGACGGGAAAAGGGATCAGCCCCAGCATTTT
.,TRBJ1-1,TRBV25-1,.,CASTRGASEAFF,TGTGCCTCTACCCGGGGGGCCAGCGAAGCTTTCTTT
.,TRBJ1-1,TRBV6-5,.,CASSYSTQSNTEAFF,TGTGCCAGCAGTTACTCGACACAGTCGAACACTGAAGCTTTCTTT
.,TRBJ1-1,TRBV5-1,.,CASSLIRSGYGTEAFF,TGCGCCAGCAGCTTGATCAGATCAGGGTACGGCACTGAAGCTTTCTTT
few,TRBJ2-1,TRBV5-1,TRBD1,CASSFEPVRGQAYNEQFF,TGCGCCAGCAGCTTTGAACCCGTGAGAGGACAGGCCTACAATGAGCAGTTCTTC
.,TRBJ2-7,TRBV30,TRBD2,CAWSAGPSGTYEQYF,TGTGCCTGGAGTGCCGGTCCTAGCGGAACCTACGAGCAGTACTTC
.,TRBJ1-2,TRBV28,.,CASSLGSLYGYTF,TGTGCCAGCAGTTTGGGGAGCCTCTATGGCTACACCTTC
.,TRBJ2-5,TRBV6-6,.,CASSLSTVEETQYF,TGTGCCAGCAGTTTGTCGACAGTTGAGGAGACCCAGTACTTC
.,TRBJ1-5,TRBV6-6,TRBD1,CASRPGTVSNQPQHF,TGTGCCAGCAGACCCGGGACAGTTAGCAATCAGCCCCAGCATTTT
once,TRBJ1-1,TRBV5-4,.,CASSQRRSNTEAFF,TGTGCCAGCAGCCAGAGGAGGAGTAACACTGAAGCTTTCTTT
.,TRBJ2-7,TRBV13,.,CASTRRQSDEQYF,TGTGCCAGCACCCGACGACAGTCTGACGAGCAGTACTTC
few,TRBJ1-2,TRBV6-4,.,CASSDSQESGYTF,TGTGCCAGCAGTGACTCCCAGGAAAGCGGCTACACCTTC
.,TRBJ2-7,TRBV5-1,TRBD1,CASRQGAIGYEQYF,TGCGCCAGCAGACAGGGGGCCATAGGATACGAGCAGTACTTC
.,TRBJ1-5,TRBV7-6,TRBD1,CASSQGGAGNNQPQHF,TGTGCCAGCAGCCAGGGGGGCGCGGGAAACAATCAGCCCCAGCATTTT